This note documents a single TCR beta chain sequence. Sequencing was performed with immunoSEQ multiplex PCR; in TCRdb, only in-frame clones are kept and a portion is missing. The data show 8,000 or so clones, with approximately 93% seen just once and 2.1% held by the top ten. These data originate in a study of graft-versus-host responses after intestinal transplantation. The input for sequencing was PBMCs, taken 11 days after intestinal transplantation. This receptor was identified in a human patient who received an intestinal transplant, so some T cells may come from the graft donor.

CDR3 DNA sequence: TGTGCCAGCAGCCCCGGGACTAGCGGGAACCACGAGCAGTACTTC. This translates into CASSPGTSGNHEQYF. The chain carries TRBV11-2 and TRBJ2-7; 13 bases map to TRBD2. The V and J ends lost 5 bases and 5 bases, in that order; junction bases with no gene match: 6. Germline lookup yields CDR1 SGHAT and CDR2 FQNNGV. The CDR3 contains 15 residues. Full variable domain (outside the CDR3, taken from reference TRBV11-2 and TRBJ2-7): EAGVAQSPRYKIIEKRQSVAFWCNPISGHATLYWYQQILGQGPKLLIQFQNNGVVDDSQLPKDRFSAERLKGVDSTLKIQPAKLEDSAVYLCASSPGTSGNHEQYFGPGTRLTVT.